These T cell receptor beta chains were read from a single sample in a study of beta chain features in type 1 diabetes. Sequenced by immunoSEQ multiplex PCR; TCRdb stores in-frame clones only, minus some. The sample has 250,000 to 300,000 clones, about 8.5% seen once. Source material: central memory CD4+ T cells from blood. The source is a woman under 30 in good health. Each CDR3 is given with its conserved first and last residue. Expanded clones are given a class, and other clones once, few, many or no size at all.

TRBV5-1	.	TRBJ2-2	CASSSSGFRTGELFF
TRBV20-1	.	TRBJ1-4	CSAPYSGKLFF
TRBV7-2	.	TRBJ1-1	CASSPEVGTITEAFF
TRBV9	few	TRBJ2-2	CASSFGPGELFF
TRBV5-1	.	TRBJ2-7	CASSGPPRPYEQYF
TRBV27	few	TRBJ1-1	CASSPKTGQGYTEAFF
TRBV11-1	many	TRBJ2-1	CASSRAAASYNEQFF
TRBV7-6	.	TRBJ2-6	CASSLAGGRLSGANVLTF
TRBV7-2	few	TRBJ2-3	CASSLGSPDTQYF
TRBV5-1	few	TRBJ2-2	CASSLMQPNTGELFF
TRBV15	few	TRBJ1-5	CATSREQLLQPQHF
TRBV7-2	few	TRBJ2-1	CASSLGLVLGNEQFF
TRBV7-8	once	TRBJ2-2	CASTLGPRAKGGELFF
TRBV5-4	few	TRBJ2-5	CASSSGQLQETQYF
TRBV7-3	few	TRBJ2-3	CASSLTGADTQYF
TRBV6-5	.	TRBJ2-1	CASSYHSEQFF
TRBV19	.	TRBJ2-1	CASTSRGDEQFF
TRBV7-2	.	TRBJ2-6	CASSLAQGSLPRANVLTF
TRBV7-3	.	TRBJ2-1	CASSRTSGRAGYNEQFF
TRBV27	few	TRBJ2-2	CASSTNGISTGELFF
TRBV4-3	many	TRBJ1-6	CASSQEVTGAYALHF
TRBV6-5	.	TRBJ2-1	CASSYSRGGGNEQFF
TRBV7-2	few	TRBJ1-1	CASSFGASSTEAFF
TRBV13	many	TRBJ2-7	CASSRARGGVGQYF
TRBV4-3	few	TRBJ1-2	CASSAQIQANYGYTF
TRBV7-2	.	TRBJ1-5	CASSLGTGWNQPQHF
TRBV28	few	TRBJ1-3	CATKHPSGNTIYF
TRBV5-4	few	TRBJ1-1	CASSLEDREAFF
TRBV28	few	TRBJ2-2	CASRLGYTGELFF
TRBV28	many	TRBJ1-2	CASSFQHYGYTF
TRBV29-1	few	TRBJ1-1	CSARQGLNTEAFF
TRBV18	many	TRBJ2-7	CASSLGTGRSSYEQYF
TRBV7-9	many	TRBJ1-6	CASSLQRGYSPLHF
TRBV2	.	TRBJ1-5	CASSAGQPNQPQHF
TRBV7-2	few	TRBJ2-3	CASSLGVAGATDTQYF
TRBV5-8	.	TRBJ1-2	CASSQGSSQGDYGYTF
TRBV11-2	.	TRBJ2-3	CASRGGPSTDTQYF
TRBV4-3	many	TRBJ2-1	CASSQVGSGRYEQFF
TRBV19	.	TRBJ2-2	CASSISGRTGELFF
TRBV4-3	few	TRBJ1-2	CASSQRTGASYGYTF
TRBV29-1	many	TRBJ1-2	CSVADKDGYTF
TRBV5-4	few	TRBJ1-4	CASSQDWANEKLFF